Sequencing of this TCR beta chain was carried out in a study of a mutant IDH1 vaccine in newly diagnosed glioma. Across the study: Males made up around 62% and females about 40% of treated patients, whose mean age was approximately 43 years. Prior therapy was radiotherapy, temozolomide, or both; most received both.

About this clone: Its antigen remains unidentified.

The time point here: week 11, during vaccination. A 20-mer mutant IDH1 peptide at 300 ug was injected subcutaneously with topical imiquimod. This CDR3 has 15 residues. Germline V gene sequence: CDR1 SGHRS, CDR2 YFSETQ. With 4 bases clipped from V and 2 bases from J, the junction kept 7 bases outside the gene matches. Here immunoSEQ multiplex PCR was the method, and the copy in TCRdb shows in-frame clones only, minus some. The sample includes some 130,000 clones, around 80% seen only once; the top ten take around 5.5%. The clonotype was recovered from a man aged 40-55 years with glioma. The source was PBMCs, collected from a glioma patient whose treatment included an IDH1 peptide vaccine. The rearrangement joins TRBV5-1 to TRBJ2-3, with 7 bases identical to TRBD2. The CDR3 is CASSVAGQTTDTQYF. DNA of the CDR3: TGCGCCAGCAGCGTAGCGGGCCAAACCACAGATACGCAGTATTTT.